The sample holds many counts of the clone carrying this TCR beta chain. The data belong to a study of neurological immune-mediated disorders. Trimming removed 2 bases at V and 2 bases at J, with 19 bases between. Germline-derived CDR1 and CDR2 are SGHDT and YYEEEE. This CDR3 has 17 residues. TCRdb independently ran MiXCR on the 5' RACE reads; one entry per CDR3 protein. Among 20,000 to 25,000 distinct CDR3 sequences listed, 5% to 7% were seen once. The V gene is TRBV5-6, the J gene TRBJ2-5; D is unclear. Material for sequencing was CD8+ T cells from blood. The sequence was obtained from a man aged 18 to 29 in good health. CDR3: CASSFLYLDGPQETQYF. The CDR3 DNA sequence: TGTGCCAGCAGCTTCCTATACTTGGACGGACCTCAAGAGACCCAGTACTTC. The full variable domain, with the rest looked up from reference TRBV5-6 and TRBJ2-5, is DAGVTQSPTHLIKTRGQQVTLRCSPKSGHDTVSWYQQALGQGPQFIFQYYEEEERQRGNFPDRFSGHQFPNYSSELNVNALLLGDSALYLCASSFLYLDGPQETQYFGPGTRLLVL.